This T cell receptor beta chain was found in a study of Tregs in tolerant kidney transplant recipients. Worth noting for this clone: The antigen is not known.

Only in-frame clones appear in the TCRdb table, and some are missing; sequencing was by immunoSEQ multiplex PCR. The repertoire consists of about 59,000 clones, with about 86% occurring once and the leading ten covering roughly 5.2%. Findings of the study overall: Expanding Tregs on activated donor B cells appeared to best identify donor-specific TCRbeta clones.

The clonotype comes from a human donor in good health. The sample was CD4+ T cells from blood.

CDR3 nucleotides: TGTGCCAGCAAAGCGCCGGCGGGAGGGCCGGGGGAGACCCAGTACTTC. Protein product: CASKAPAGGPGETQYF. The rearrangement joins TRBV2 to TRBJ2-5, with 9 bases aligning to TRBD2. CDR1 is SNHLY and CDR2 is FYNNEI in the germline V gene. Germline trimming cut 7 bases from V and 5 bases from J; bases unmatched to any gene: 14. The CDR3 spans 16 residues.